This is a list of T cell receptor beta chains from one sample in a study of identical twins. Each CDR3 protein gets one entry after TCRdb re-called the 5' RACE reads with MiXCR. This table holds some 190,000 distinct CDR3 sequences, more than 15% found once. These data also formed part of another study, on T cells expressing NK-cell markers.

Sequenced: CD8+ T cells sorted from blood. The receptors were gathered from a woman aged 18 to 35 in good health. The CDR3 runs from the conserved cysteine through the conserved F or W. D genes are given only for firm matches. Clone size is not always given. Where it is, it says once, few, many or a class for expanded clones.

d_gene	j_gene	abundance	v_gene	CDR3nt	CDR3aa
TRBD1	TRBJ1-4	few	TRBV7-9	TGTGCCAGCAGCGCTGGGGGACAGGCTGATGAAAAACTGTTTTTT	CASSAGGQADEKLFF
NA	TRBJ2-1	few	TRBV20-1	TGCAGTGCGGGCCTTTACAATGAGCAGTTCTTC	CSAGLYNEQFF
TRBD2	TRBJ2-7	few	TRBV12-3/TRBV12-4	TGTGCCAGCAACTACGGGACTAGCGGATCCTACGAGCAGTACTTC	CASNYGTSGSYEQYF
NA	TRBJ2-7	NA	TRBV28	TGTGCCAGCAGATACCGACAGGGCAGCGGGCTAGCGTACGAGCAGTACTTC	CASRYRQGSGLAYEQYF
NA	TRBJ2-1	NA	TRBV21-1	TGTGCCAGCAGCAAGGGTAGGGCAGGGGCGAGAAATGAGCAGTTCTTC	CASSKGRAGARNEQFF
TRBD2	TRBJ2-7	NA	TRBV20-1	TGCAGTGCTAGAGGGCCGGGACTAGGGCAAAGCGAGCAGTACTTC	CSARGPGLGQSEQYF
NA	TRBJ2-2	NA	TRBV9	TGTGCCAGCAGCGCCGCCGGGACGAGCGGGGAGCTGTTTTTT	CASSAAGTSGELFF
NA	TRBJ2-1	NA	TRBV9	TGTGCCAGCAGCGCTGCGGGAACCAGCTCCTACAATGAGCAGTTCTTC	CASSAAGTSSYNEQFF
NA	TRBJ2-3	few	TRBV12-3/TRBV12-4	TGTGCCAGCAGTTCCTCGAAGGGGGCAGATACGCAGTATTTT	CASSSSKGADTQYF
NA	TRBJ2-7	few	TRBV6-2/TRBV6-3	TGTGCCAGCAGTAGGGGATCACGGGCCTACGAGCAGTACTTC	CASSRGSRAYEQYF
NA	TRBJ1-6	NA	TRBV20-1	TGCAGTGCTAGAGAATCGTGGGCGTATAATTCACCCCTCCACTTT	CSARESWAYNSPLHF
NA	TRBJ2-7	few	TRBV7-8	TGTGCCAGCAGCTTGGTACTAGGAGACTACGAGCAGTACTTC	CASSLVLGDYEQYF